These T cell receptor beta chains were read from a single sample in a study of regulatory T cells in long-lasting Graves disease. In TCRdb, the reads were re-called with MiXCR into one record per CDR3 protein. The sample lists approximately 800 distinct CDR3 sequences, more than 70% occurring once. This material consisted of peripheral blood mononuclear cells (PBMCs), taken with antithyroid drug treatment, in newly diagnosed or persistent Graves disease (not recorded which). The receptors shown here come from a woman between 18 and 29 years old with Graves disease. The CDR3 runs from the conserved cysteine through the conserved F or W. The order of the fields is clone size, D gene, J gene, V gene, CDR3 length, CDR3 DNA, CDR3 protein. D genes are given only for firm matches. Size tells how often a clone was seen (once, few, many) or the class of an expanded clone, and some rows leave it out.

-,TRBD1,TRBJ1-2,TRBV9,19,TGTGCCAGCAGCGTAGTCGCAGGGGGCGCGACGGAACCTCCGACTGGCTACACCTTC,CASSVVAGGATEPPTGYTF
-,-,TRBJ1-2,TRBV19,15,TGTGCCACCTGGGACATGCTAAACGGAGGCTATGGCTACACCTTC,CATWDMLNGGYGYTF
-,TRBD2,TRBJ2-1,TRBV4-2,16,TGTGCCAGCAGCCAAGACGCGACTAGCGGGTACAATGAGCAGTTCTTC,CASSQDATSGYNEQFF
-,-,TRBJ1-5,TRBV3-1,15,TGTGCCAGCAGCCAAGGGCAGGGCGGCAATCAGCCCCAGCATTTT,CASSQGQGGNQPQHF
-,-,TRBJ1-1,TRBV29-1,15,TGCAGCGTTGTAGGAGGGCTGGACGGGAACACTGAAGCTTTCTTT,CSVVGGLDGNTEAFF
-,-,TRBJ1-5,TRBV23-1,19,TGCGCCAGCAGTCAATCGACGGGAGGTAGAAATTTAAGAAATCAGCCCCAGCATTTT,CASSQSTGGRNLRNQPQHF
-,TRBD2,TRBJ2-5,TRBV11-2,12,TGTGCCAGCAGCACCCCGGGGGGGACCCAGTACTTC,CASSTPGGTQYF
-,TRBD2,TRBJ2-3,TRBV14,16,TGTGCCAGCAGCCAATGGGTCGGGAGGAATGGAGATACGCAGTATTTT,CASSQWVGRNGDTQYF
-,-,TRBJ2-4,TRBV5-1,13,TGCGCCAGCAGCTTGCGTGAAGGTGACATTCAGTACTTC,CASSLREGDIQYF
-,-,TRBJ2-3,TRBV10-3,11,TGTGCCATCAGTCAGGGGGATACGCAGTATTTT,CAISQGDTQYF
-,-,TRBJ1-2,TRBV18,13,TGTGCCAGCTCACCACCGGCAGGGCATGGCTACACCTTC,CASSPPAGHGYTF
-,-,TRBJ2-7,TRBV20-1,14,TGCAGTGCTTCCCGGGCCGGCAGGCCGTACGAGCAGTACTTC,CSASRAGRPYEQYF
-,-,TRBJ1-3,TRBV29-1,13,TGCAGCGTTGAAAAATCGGCGGGAAACACCATATATTTT,CSVEKSAGNTIYF
-,-,TRBJ2-7,TRBV23-1,13,TGCGCCAGCGCTCGGGACGCAGGCTACGAGCAGTACTTC,CASARDAGYEQYF
once,TRBD2,TRBJ2-3,TRBV7-3,17,TGTGCCAGCAGCTTAGGCCTAGCGGGGGGTTATACAGATACGCAGTATTTT,CASSLGLAGGYTDTQYF
-,-,TRBJ2-7,TRBV5-5,15,TGTGCCAGCAGCTTGGGCAGGGGCCTTTCCTACGAGCAGTACTTC,CASSLGRGLSYEQYF
-,-,TRBJ1-1,TRBV5-1,14,TGCGCCAGCAGCAAGACAGGAAAGAACACTGAAGCTTTCTTT,CASSKTGKNTEAFF
few,TRBD2,TRBJ2-7,TRBV6-1,14,TGTGCCAGCAGTCTAGCGGGAGGGAGATACGAGCAGTACTTC,CASSLAGGRYEQYF
-,-,TRBJ2-7,TRBV11-1,14,TGTGCCAGCAGCACCCGGACGTCCTCCTACGAGCAGTACTTC,CASSTRTSSYEQYF
-,-,TRBJ2-7,TRBV6-2/TRBV6-3,16,TGTGCCAGCAGTTACTTCGCCCGGGACCGAGTCTACGAGCAGTACTTC,CASSYFARDRVYEQYF
-,-,TRBJ2-3,TRBV12-3/TRBV12-4,18,TGTGCCAGCAGTTCTCATCCCGGACGGACTTCCAACACAGATACGCAGTATTTT,CASSSHPGRTSNTDTQYF
once,TRBD2,TRBJ2-5,TRBV12-3/TRBV12-4,14,TGTGCCAGCAGTCTAGCGGGAGTGGAGGAGACCCAGTACTTC,CASSLAGVEETQYF
-,-,TRBJ1-2,TRBV29-1,13,TGCAGCGTTGAAGGGGACAACGGATATGGCTACACCTTC,CSVEGDNGYGYTF
-,-,TRBJ1-5,TRBV28,15,TGTGCCAGCAGACCTACAGGGATTAGCAATCAGCCCCAGCATTTT,CASRPTGISNQPQHF
-,TRBD1,TRBJ1-4,TRBV2,15,TGTGCCAGCAGTTATACCGGGACAGTTAATGAAAAACTGTTTTTT,CASSYTGTVNEKLFF
-,TRBD2,TRBJ2-6,TRBV20-1,17,TGCAGTGCTAGGGGTCGGAGCGGGGGCCCTGGGGCCAACGTCCTGACTTTC,CSARGRSGGPGANVLTF
-,-,TRBJ1-2,TRBV7-9,14,TGTGCCAGCAGCTCCTCAGGGGCTGAGATGGGCTACACCTTC,CASSSSGAEMGYTF
-,-,TRBJ2-4,TRBV28,11,TGTGCCAGCAGTTGGGGGAACATTCAGTACTTC,CASSWGNIQYF
-,TRBD1,TRBJ2-3,TRBV7-3,16,TGTGCCAGCAGTCCCCTCGGGACAGGGCTCACAGATACGCAGTATTTT,CASSPLGTGLTDTQYF
once,-,TRBJ1-5,TRBV3-1,14,TGTGCCAGCAGCGAACAGGGTCCGGGATCATCCCAGCATTTT,CASSEQGPGSSQHF
-,-,TRBJ2-1,TRBV11-1,11,TGTGCCAGCAGCTTCTCAGATGAGCAGTTCTTC,CASSFSDEQFF
-,-,TRBJ2-2,TRBV7-9,18,TGTGCCAGCAGCTTAGCTGTCCGACAGGATACGAACACCGGGGAGCTGTTTTTT,CASSLAVRQDTNTGELFF
once,TRBD2,TRBJ2-2,TRBV5-1,16,TGCGCCAGCAGCTACGGGACTAGCGGGAACACCGGGGAGCTGTTTTTT,CASSYGTSGNTGELFF
-,TRBD1,TRBJ2-7,TRBV3-1,13,TGTGCCAGCAGCCAAGATGACAGGGCCGAGCAGTACTTC,CASSQDDRAEQYF
-,-,TRBJ1-1,TRBV12-3/TRBV12-4,12,TGTGCCAGCAGTTTTAAGGGTACTGAAGCTTTCTTT,CASSFKGTEAFF
-,-,TRBJ2-1,TRBV20-1,15,TGCAGTGCTAGAGGTGACTGGGGGGCCCCCAATGAGCAGTTCTTC,CSARGDWGAPNEQFF
-,-,TRBJ2-3,TRBV6-6,14,TGTGCCAGCAGTTACGCCCCCGGGTCAGATACGCAGTATTTT,CASSYAPGSDTQYF
-,-,TRBJ2-7,TRBV20-1,13,TGCAGTGCTAAAAGCCAAATTTACTACGAGCAGTACTTC,CSAKSQIYYEQYF
-,TRBD2,TRBJ2-1,TRBV6-2/TRBV6-3,17,TGTGCCAGCGGAATTAGCGGGAGGGTAATCCCCTACAATGAGCAGTTCTTC,CASGISGRVIPYNEQFF
few,-,TRBJ2-3,TRBV7-7,13,TGTGCTAGCAGCATACAGAACACAGATACGCAGTATTTT,CASSIQNTDTQYF
-,-,TRBJ1-2,TRBV18,13,TGTGCCAGCTCACGCAGGGAGGCTGGGGGCTACACCTTC,CASSRREAGGYTF